This T cell receptor beta chain was found in a study of cytomegalovirus exposure and HLA in healthy donors. Study findings and constraints: In a later analysis, several top co-occurrence clusters appeared linked to parvovirus B19, influenza, CMV and Epstein-Barr virus. A prior analysis recorded that most TCR beta V segments were productive about 87% or about 30% of the time.

The PCR employed 60 Vbeta primers together with 13 Jbeta primers. Clones were read by immunoSEQ multiplex PCR, and TCRdb kept only the in-frame ones, dropping some. This sample contains 55,000 to 75,000 clones. Concerning this clone: Its antigen remains unknown.

This TCR derives from a male donor in good health and CMV-seronegative. The sequencing input was PBMCs.

In nucleotides, the CDR3 is TGTGCCAGACTCGAACCTCTGCCTGAGTTAAGCGCCTACGAGCAGTACTTC. Encoded protein: CARLEPLPELSAYEQYF. The chain combines TRBV5-4 with TRBJ2-7; D is undetermined. Germline-derived CDR1 and CDR2 are SGHNT and YYREEE (reference sequence). The CDR3 loop spans 17 amino acids. V dropped 8 bases and J dropped 2 bases, with 26 bases sitting between them.